This T cell receptor beta chain is drawn from a study of cytomegalovirus exposure and HLA in healthy donors. Findings and caveats of the study: Confirmation in vitro established that three CMV-associated chains were specific for CMV antigens.

Method: immunoSEQ multiplex PCR; TCRdb's copy keeps in-frame clones and lacks some. The sample contains 260,000 or so clones, roughly 90% of which appear only once. About this clone itself: What it binds is unknown.

CDR1 is MNHNS and CDR2 is SASEGT in the germline V gene. The CDR3 totals 15 residues. Losses at the gene ends were 3 bases for V and 7 bases for J; bases not matched to a gene: 10. The receptor comes from a young woman in good health and CMV-seronegative. The genes are TRBV6-1 and TRBJ1-1, with 8 bases aligning to TRBD1. The sequencing input was PBMCs. CDR3 DNA: TGTGCCAGCAGTGAGGGGCAGGGGGCGAAGAGTGAAGCTTTCTTT. This translates into CASSEGQGAKSEAFF.